This T cell receptor (beta chain) was documented in a study of cytomegalovirus exposure and HLA in healthy donors. The PCR was carried out with 60 Vbeta primers and 13 Jbeta primers. This table comes from immunoSEQ multiplex PCR, and its TCRdb copy is limited to in-frame clones, with some not included. Here the sample spans approximately 160,000 clones, 78% being singletons. Study outcomes and limitations: Researchers reported in a later analysis that a missense DCLRE1C variant was tied to TCR beta V- and J-gene trimming.

Details on this clone: Its matching antigen is unknown.

The receptor's source is a woman aged 45-60 years in good health and CMV-seropositive. The specimen sequenced was PBMCs.

The DNA of the CDR3 is TGTGCCAGCAGCCAAGTTTCAGGGTTTGATAGCAATCAGCCCCAGCATTTT. Amino acids: CASSQVSGFDSNQPQHF. The chain couples TRBV4-2 to TRBJ1-5; maybe TRBD1 (5 bases). Germline V gives CDR1 LGHNA, CDR2 YNFKEQ. This CDR3 is 17 amino acids long. V lost 1 base to trimming and J lost 0 bases, with 13 bases between them.